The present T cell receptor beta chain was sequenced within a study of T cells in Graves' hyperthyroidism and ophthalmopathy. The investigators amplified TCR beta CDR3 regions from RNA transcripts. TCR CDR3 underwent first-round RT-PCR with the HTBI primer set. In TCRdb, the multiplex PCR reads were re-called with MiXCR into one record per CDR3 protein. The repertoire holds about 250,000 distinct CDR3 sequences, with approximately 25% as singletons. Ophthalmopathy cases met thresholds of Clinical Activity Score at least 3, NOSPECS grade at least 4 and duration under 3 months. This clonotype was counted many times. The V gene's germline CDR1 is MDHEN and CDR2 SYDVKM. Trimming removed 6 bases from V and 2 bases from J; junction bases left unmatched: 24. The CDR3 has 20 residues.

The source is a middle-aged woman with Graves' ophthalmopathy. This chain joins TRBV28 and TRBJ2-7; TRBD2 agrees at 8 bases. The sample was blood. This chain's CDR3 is CASSLGQSAMSGGPPYEQYF. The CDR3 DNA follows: TGTGCCAGCAGCCTAGGACAGTCCGCGATGAGCGGGGGCCCCCCCTACGAGCAGTACTTC.